These 10 T cell receptor beta chains were all obtained from the same sample, sequenced in a study of T-cell reconstitution after alpha-beta-depleted transplantation in children. The TCRbeta library was prepared with unique molecular identifiers. MiXCR, applied by TCRdb to the PCR reads, yields one record per CDR3 protein. The data contain fewer than 550,000 distinct CDR3 sequences, over 9.5% of them singletons. The sequenced sample was PBMCs, mostly from graft donor cells, obtained 180 days after TCRalphabeta/CD19-depleted stem cell transplant. The receptors here all came from a female patient aged 2-9 years who had a stem cell transplant for aplastic anemia, so the T cells may come from the graft donor.

This clonotype has a handful of counts. The CDR3, as DNA: TGTGCCAGCAGACGAGGACTAGCGGGACTCCAAGAGACCCAGTACTTC. Its translation is CASRRGLAGLQETQYF. This chain links TRBV28 with TRBJ2-5; TRBD2 aligns across 12 bases. The germline CDR1 and CDR2 sequences are MDHEN and SYDVKM. The CDR3 has 16 amino acids. V lost 6 bases to trimming and J lost 1 base; unmatched junction nucleotides: 6.

In DNA, the CDR3 is TGTGCCATCAGGGGTGAGGCGGTCGAAGAGACCCAGTACTTC. Its protein product is CAIRGEAVEETQYF. The chain links TRBV10-3 to TRBJ2-5; D gene ambiguous. V shed 6 bases and J shed 3 bases, with 14 bases lying between them. Germline-derived CDR1 and CDR2 are ENHRY and SYGVKD. There are 14 residues in the CDR3.

This clonotype was seen a handful of times. V gene TRBV6-2 or TRBV6-3 combines with J gene TRBJ1-1; D not certain. V lost 6 bases, J lost 8 bases, and 16 bases lay in between. From germline, CDR1 is MNHEY and CDR2 SVGEGT. The CDR3 length is 13 residues. The CDR3 here is CASSRNPWVEAFF. CDR3 nucleotides: TGTGCCAGCAGCCGAAACCCCTGGGTGGAAGCTTTCTTT.

The genes are TRBV29-1 and TRBJ1-1, with 10 bases fitting TRBD1. With 3 bases clipped from V and 7 bases from J, the junction kept 14 bases outside the gene matches. Germline V gene data show CDR1 as SQVTM and CDR2 as ANQGSEA. This CDR3 has 16 residues. The CDR3 region is CSVEWDRGFSRIEAFF. The CDR3 region has the DNA TGCAGCGTTGAGTGGGACAGGGGCTTCTCTCGCATTGAAGCTTTCTTT.

V gene TRBV29-1 combines with J gene TRBJ2-2; 11 nucleotides agree with TRBD2. Germline CDR1 and CDR2: SQVTM and ANQGSEA. J gave up 1 base and V 3 bases, and 7 bases lay outside the gene matches. The CDR3 covers 17 residues. Here the CDR3 DNA reads TGCAGCGTTGAGGGGGCTAGCGGGAGGATGAACACCGGGGAGCTGTTTTTT. Translating it yields CSVEGASGRMNTGELFF.

This sequence joins TRBV28 and TRBJ1-5, with TRBD1 identical over 8 bases. This CDR3 has 14 amino acids. Germline V gene lookup returns CDR1 MDHEN and CDR2 SYDVKM. Unmatched junction bases numbered 4, after V lost 6 bases and J lost 3 bases. The CDR3 here is CASSPDRVNQPQHF. The CDR3 DNA reads TGTGCCAGCAGCCCGGACAGGGTCAATCAGCCCCAGCATTTT.

This clonotype was counted only a few times. This chain joins TRBV18 and TRBJ2-7; 10 bases align to TRBD1. Trimming took 2 bases from V and 3 from J; bases not matched to a gene: 10. This CDR3 contains 17 residues. Germline V gene data show CDR1 as KGHSH and CDR2 as LQKENI. The CDR3 DNA sequence: TGTGCCAGCTCACCAAAGATCGCGGGACAGGGGAGCTACGAGCAGTACTTC. Translated, it gives CASSPKIAGQGSYEQYF.

This clonotype has a count of ten or more. This chain connects TRBV15 to TRBJ2-7; the D is unclear. V shed 0 bases and J shed 0 bases, with 9 bases lying between them. The V gene's germline CDR1 is LNHNV and CDR2 YYDKDF (reference sequence). This CDR3 is 15 amino acids long. In DNA, the CDR3 is TGTGCCACCAGCAGAGAGGCAGGCCTCTCCTACGAGCAGTACGTC. Residues: CATSREAGLSYEQYV.

The gene calls are TRBV29-1 and TRBJ2-1; D is perhaps TRBD2 (5 bases). Trimming removed 0 bases at V and 6 bases at J, with 15 bases between. Germline lookup yields CDR1 SQVTM and CDR2 ANQGSEA. The CDR3 runs 15 residues. CDR3 nucleotides: TGCAGCGTTGAAGATGGTACTAGAGGAGGCAATGAGCAGTTCTTC. Translated, it gives CSVEDGTRGGNEQFF.

The CDR3 coding sequence is TGTGCCAGCAGTAGCTCGGGACAGGGCTTGCAAAATGAGCAGTTCTTC. Translating gives CASSSSGQGLQNEQFF. The genes are TRBV5-6 and TRBJ2-1; TRBD1 matches at 9 bases. This CDR3 contains 16 residues. Germline CDR1 SGHDT, CDR2 YYEEEE. Trimming removed 5 bases from V and 7 bases from J; junction bases left unmatched: 13.